The 5 T cell receptor beta chains below come from one sample, sequenced in a study of T cell responses to AZD1222 COVID-19 vaccine. Clones were sequenced by immunoSEQ multiplex PCR, and TCRdb holds only the in-frame ones, with some missing. The table has 100,000 or so clones, roughly 87% seen once. The sample consisted of peripheral blood, taken on day 0 of AZD1222 vaccination. All receptors derive from an adult in good health.

V is TRBV27 and J is TRBJ1-5; weak D call: TRBD1 (6 bases). Germline CDR1 MNHEY, CDR2 SMNVEV (reference sequence). The V end was cut by 0 bases, the J end by 3 bases, with 9 bases between. This CDR3 region has 15 residues. The CDR3 region is CASSLSGGDNQPQHF. CDR3 DNA: TGTGCCAGCAGTTTATCAGGGGGTGACAATCAGCCCCAGCATTTT.

This rearrangement joins TRBV19 to TRBJ1-4, with D unresolved. The length of the CDR3 is 14 residues. Trimming removed 5 bases at V and 5 bases at J, with 12 bases between. Looked up from germline, CDR1 is LNHDA and CDR2 is SQIVND (reference sequence). CDR3 residues: CASSVASRNEKLFF. CDR3 nucleotides: TGTGCCAGTAGTGTCGCCTCGAGGAATGAAAAACTGTTTTTT.

The genes are TRBV11-1 and TRBJ2-1; D not resolved. The CDR3 loop spans 16 amino acids. V was trimmed by 5 bases and J by 4 bases, leaving 18 bases between them. CDR1 is SGHAT, CDR2 FQDESV, per germline (reference sequence). The CDR3 here is CASSLIQIGYYNEQFF. CDR3 DNA sequence: TGTGCCAGCAGCCTAATTCAAATAGGGTATTACAATGAGCAGTTCTTC.

The chain employs TRBV29-1 and TRBJ2-5; 7 positions agree with TRBD1. V dropped 3 bases and J dropped 0; count of bases not matched to a gene: 13. CDR1 and CDR2 (germline): SQVTM, ANQGSEA. The CDR3 is 17 amino acids. CDR3 DNA sequence: TGCAGCGTTGAGGGGAACAGGGGCGAGTATTACCAAGAGACCCAGTACTTC. Its protein is CSVEGNRGEYYQETQYF.

The sample holds many counts of this clone. J is TRBJ1-5 and V is TRBV21-1. TRBV21-1 is a pseudogene. This CDR3 contains 16 residues. The CDR3 coding sequence is TGTGCCAGCAGCGACCGGGACGTTTATAGCAATCAGCCCCAGCATTTT. It translates to CASSDRDVYSNQPQHF.